Sequencing of this TCR beta chain was carried out in a study of blood T cell repertoires in COVID-19 (dated by TCRdb to 2020 to 2021). Regarding the study in general: The collaborator samples originated in the United States, Italy and Spain and spanned the acute and convalescent phases of COVID-19. A freely available public database, intended as a resource for researchers studying the immune response to SARS-CoV-2, is where the repertoires were released. Subjects who had been exposed to COVID-19, were actively infected with it, or had recovered from it provided the deeply sampled blood TCRbeta repertoires that made up the dataset. Where available, HLA class I and class II types were taken from metadata supplied by the sample provider and were not determined by assay-based typing. The material from the prospective study consisted of cDNA or gDNA derived from T cells, B-cell-depleted T cells, or PBMCs. The sample metadata nearly always contained a de-identified subject ID, COVID-19 status, age in years and sex. The samples were drawn from two sources: the first 160 participants of the ongoing ImmuneRACE study, and 950 to 1,500 subjects contributed by 6 global collaborators.

The immunoSEQ Assay, a bias-controlled multiplex PCR, was used to amplify TCRbeta CDR3 regions from genomic DNA. The study's processing was this. The number of nucleated cells in each sample was estimated from the amplification of reference gene primers within the assay. To quantify the absolute abundance of each unique TCRbeta CDR3 rearrangement, sequence reads were collapsed and filtered. For each sample, productive Simpson clonality was calculated by taking the square root of Simpson's diversity index across productive rearrangements. Held by TCRdb, this immuneACCESS table contains in-frame sequences only and omits some clones. Under half of the omission traces to an unresolved V gene where checked; the cause of the rest is unknown. For V, J and clone size, that table is used; D and trimming come from the DNA. Here the sample has 65,000 to 80,000 clones; 80% to 90% occur a single time. The ten largest clonotypes hold approximately 8% of the sample.

Collaborating institutions collected whole blood in K2EDTA tubes following their own protocols. For TCRbeta analysis, collaborators shipped samples in one of three forms: frozen whole blood, isolated PBMCs, or DNA extracted from either of those sample types. The full study reports these points: The quantity of clinical and demographic metadata differed by source and by participant and was supplied without curation.

As concerns this clone: The antigen it recognizes is unknown. The input lacks base qualities; no much larger clone sits a single base away.

CDR3 length: 14 amino acids, cysteine to phenylalanine. Only CDR3 DNA is held: 42 bases, read in frame from base 1. A distance of 20 bases separates the germline ends of V and J, which lose 4 bases and 13 bases respectively. The germline V gene encodes CDR1 LGHNA and CDR2 YSLEER. The origin of this receptor is a man over 45 with active COVID-19. This sequence uses TRBV4-3 and TRBJ2-1; tentative D gene TRBD2, with 5 bases matching. Sequenced: peripheral blood. Here is the DNA: TGCGCCAGCAGCCCGGTCGCTAATGCGGGTAAACAGTTCTTC. Its amino acids are CASSPVANAGKQFF.